This T cell receptor beta chain is drawn from a study of response to subunit inactivated influenza vaccine. A note on this clonotype: No antigen is known for it.

CDR3 length equals 12 residues. CDR1 SNHLY and CDR2 FYNNEI come from the germline V gene. The ends were cut back, 3 bases at V and 3 bases at J, with 6 bases in the middle. TCRdb itself ran the RT-PCR reads through MiXCR, one entry per CDR3 protein. This table has 650,000 to 800,000 distinct CDR3 sequences, approximately 13% appearing once. Study-wide points: Each seasonal influenza vaccination, the authors suggested, recruits few new T cells.

The V and J genes are TRBV2 and TRBJ2-7; D unclear. The receptor was derived from a man aged 50 to 60 who received an inactivated influenza vaccine. Source: PBMCs from blood, taken less than 15 days before vaccination. In DNA form, the CDR3 reads TGTGCCAGCAGTGATGCTTACTACGAGCAGTACTTC. Its translation is CASSDAYYEQYF.